The 29 T cell receptor beta chains below come from one sample, sequenced in a study of neurological immune-mediated disorders. TCRdb analysed the 5' RACE reads with MiXCR anew, one entry per CDR3 protein. The sample shows 25,000 to 35,000 distinct CDR3 sequences, around 15% of them seen only once. Sequencing was carried out using PBMCs. These receptors all stem from an older man in good health.

This clonotype was detected many times. The J gene is TRBJ1-1, the V gene TRBV28, with a tentative D call TRBD1 (5 bases). The CDR3 runs 15 residues. V was cut by 6 bases and J by 3 bases, with 17 bases left in between. Germline V CDR1 and CDR2: MDHEN, SYDVKM. In DNA, the CDR3 is TGTGCCAGCAGCCCCCCTTGGGGGGGTGACACTGAAGCTTTCTTT. It yields the protein CASSPPWGGDTEAFF.

This clonotype was counted many times. V is TRBV6-2 or TRBV6-3 and J is TRBJ2-3, with D possibly being TRBD2 (6 bases). CDR3 size: 16 residues. V gave up 5 bases and J gave up 8 bases, with 23 bases separating them. Per germline, CDR1 MNHEY and CDR2 SVGEGT. CDR3 bases: TGTGCCAGCAGTGAGACCTACAGGACTACCCAAGGTACGCAGTATTTT. This sequence encodes CASSETYRTTQGTQYF.

This clonotype was observed at least ten times. The chain recombines TRBV5-6 with TRBJ2-2; possibly TRBD1 or TRBD2 for D (6 bases each). There are 16 residues in the CDR3. Germline V lookup: CDR1 SGHDT, CDR2 YYEEEE. V was shortened by 5 bases and J by 4 bases, with 18 bases between the two germline ends. In nucleotides, the CDR3 is TGTGCCAGCAGTCCGGAGTCGGGGGCGCCCACCGGGGAGCTGTTTTTT. Translation gives CASSPESGAPTGELFF.

This clonotype is deemed medium-sized. J is TRBJ2-7 and V is TRBV7-3, with D tentatively TRBD2 (5 bases). V was shortened by 4 bases and J by 2 bases, with 9 bases between the two germline ends. The germline gives CDR1 SGHTA, CDR2 FQGTGA. The CDR3 sequence is 13 residues long. The CDR3 bases are TGTGCCAGCAGCTCCGGAGGCCCCTACGAGCAGTACTTC. Residues: CASSSGGPYEQYF.

This clonotype was observed a handful of times. This chain connects TRBV7-9 to TRBJ2-2; TRBD2 agrees at 9 bases. CDR1 SEHNR and CDR2 FQNEAQ come from the germline V gene (reference sequence). This CDR3 region has 15 residues. V dropped 6 bases and J dropped 5; count of bases not matched to a gene: 7. The CDR3 region is CASRSLAGLTGELFF. CDR3 nucleotide sequence: TGTGCCAGCAGGTCCCTAGCGGGGCTGACCGGGGAGCTGTTTTTT.

This clonotype was counted only a few times. The rearrangement links TRBV12-2 to TRBJ1-2; TRBD1, the table's D call, lacks a check against the DNA. TRBV12-2 is a listed pseudogene. CDR3 length: 15 amino acids. CDR3 in amino acids: CASRLRQEQNYGYTF. CDR3 bases: TGTGCAAGTCGCCTGCGACAGGAGCAGAACTATGGCTACACCTTC.

This clonotype was detected ten times or more. The chain links TRBV28 to TRBJ2-7; TRBD1 aligns across 8 bases. The CDR3 length is 14 residues. The germline V gene has CDR1 MDHEN and CDR2 SYDVKM. Trimming cost V 7 bases and J 2 bases; bases outside gene matches: 7. The DNA for the CDR3 is TGTGCCAGCAACACCGGGACAGGTCCCTACGAGCAGTACTTC. This codes for CASNTGTGPYEQYF. Full variable domain (rest looked up from reference TRBV28 and TRBJ2-7): DVKVTQSSRYLVKRTGEKVFLECVQDMDHENMFWYRQDPGLGLRLIYFSYDVKMKEKGDIPEGYSVSREKKERFSLILESASTNQTSMYLCASNTGTGPYEQYFGPGTRLTVT.

V is TRBV5-1 and J is TRBJ2-3, with 8 bases fitting TRBD1. Per germline, CDR1 SGHRS and CDR2 YFSETQ. Trimming removed 7 bases from V and 5 bases from J; junction bases left unmatched: 9. The CDR3 has 14 residues. The CDR3 DNA reads as TGCGCCAGCCAAGCAGGGGGCGCCTTAGATACGCAGTATTTT. This translates into CASQAGGALDTQYF. Complete variable domain (other parts from reference TRBV5-1 and TRBJ2-3): KAGVTQTPRYLIKTRGQQVTLSCSPISGHRSVSWYQQTPGQGLQFLFEYFSETQRNKGNFPGRFSGRQFSNSRSEMNVSTLELGDSALYLCASQAGGALDTQYFGPGTRLTVL.

The sample holds many counts of this clonotype. J is TRBJ2-5 and V is TRBV5-1; 9 positions match TRBD1. Germline CDR1 and CDR2: SGHRS and YFSETQ. V was pared by 4 bases and J by 5 bases, with 9 bases of the junction left unmatched. This CDR3 comprises 15 residues. The DNA for the CDR3 is TGCGCCAGCAGCCCAGGGACAGGGACCCCGGAGACCCAGTACTTC. This sequence encodes CASSPGTGTPETQYF.

This clonotype was found many times. Written as DNA, the CDR3 is TGCGCCAGCAGCTTACGGACAGGGGGCGAGTACGAGCAGTACTTC. Amino acid sequence: CASSLRTGGEYEQYF. J is TRBJ2-7 and V is TRBV4-3; 11 bases align to TRBD1. Germline trimming cut 5 bases from V and 4 bases from J; bases unmatched to any gene: 7. There are 15 residues in the CDR3. The germline CDR1 and CDR2 sequences are LGHNA and YSLEER.

This clonotype was counted ten times or more. The V call is TRBV7-7, the J call TRBJ2-5; perhaps TRBD1 as D (5 bases). The CDR3 totals 14 residues. V was clipped by 5 bases and J by 5 bases, with 15 bases between them. Germline CDR1 SSHAT, CDR2 FNYEAQ (reference sequence). The CDR3 sequence is CASSLLAGSETQYF. The DNA for the CDR3 is TGTGCCAGCAGCCTCTTGGCAGGGTCGGAGACCCAGTACTTC.

This chain uses TRBV19 with TRBJ1-1; D remains unclear. From germline, CDR1 is LNHDA and CDR2 SQIVND (reference sequence). The CDR3 has 14 residues. The V end lost 6 bases, the J end lost 1 base, and 12 bases lay between the germline ends. The CDR3 reads CASRGGFPNTEAFF. Written as DNA, the CDR3 is TGTGCCAGTAGAGGCGGTTTTCCGAACACTGAAGCTTTCTTT.

This clonotype was counted at least ten times. CDR3: CASSSWSGTGNEQFF. The DNA for the CDR3 is TGTGCCAGCAGCTCATGGTCCGGGACAGGCAATGAGCAGTTCTTC. The rearrangement joins TRBV7-9 to TRBJ2-1; TRBD1 matches 8 bases. CDR1 and CDR2 (germline): SEHNR, FQNEAQ (reference sequence). The CDR3 sequence is 15 residues long. Trimming at V came to 4 bases and at J to 6 bases, leaving 8 bases not matched to a gene.

In its sample, this clonotype is medium-sized. The chain is built from TRBV20-1 and TRBJ2-7; weak D call: TRBD1 (5 bases). The V end was cut by 3 bases, the J end by 4 bases, with 13 bases between. Per the germline V gene, CDR1 is DFQATT and CDR2 is SNEGSKA (reference sequence). The CDR3 loop spans 13 amino acids. CDR3 in DNA: TGCAGTGCTAGTAGTCGGCAGGGATACGAGCAGTACTTC. Its translation: CSASSRQGYEQYF.

This clonotype has at least ten counts. The chain links TRBV5-6 to TRBJ2-7; the match to TRBD2 covers 11 bases. CDR1 SGHDT and CDR2 YYEEEE come from the germline V gene. CDR3 length equals 14 residues. With 0 bases clipped from V and 12 bases from J, the junction kept 8 bases outside the gene matches. This CDR3 reads CASSLGLAGFGGYF. CDR3 nucleotide sequence: TGTGCCAGCAGCTTGGGACTAGCGGGGTTCGGAGGGTACTTC.

The rearrangement uses TRBV29-1 and TRBJ1-2; D gene ambiguous. Germline values: CDR1 SQVTM, CDR2 ANQGSEA. This CDR3 comprises 13 residues. V gave up 3 bases and J gave up 6 bases, with 14 bases separating them. The CDR3 sequence: CSVEPGPLDGYTF. CDR3 coding DNA: TGCAGCGTTGAGCCAGGTCCCTTGGATGGCTACACCTTC.

Turning to this clonotype: At one of its ends the junction is not consistent with the germline gene, which may arise from a read error. This chain links TRBV5-1 with TRBJ1-1; no clear D gene. This CDR3 is 15 amino acids long. The germline CDR1 and CDR2 sequences are SGHRS and YFSETQ. Here the CDR3 DNA reads TGCGCCAGCAGCTTGGAGGGCACCTTGGGTACTGAAGCTTTATTT. Protein product: CASSLEGTLGTEALF.

The table lists this clonotype with many counts. The rearrangement uses TRBV2 and TRBJ2-2; D may be TRBD2 (7 bases). Germline V gene sequence: CDR1 SNHLY, CDR2 FYNNEI. The CDR3 consists of 16 residues. Trimming took 9 bases from V and 4 from J, leaving 21 bases between them. The CDR3, as DNA: TGTGCCAGTGAAACCGGGGGGCTCAAAGGCACCGGGGAGCTGTTTTTT. Its translation is CASETGGLKGTGELFF.

In its sample, this clonotype was seen many times. The rearrangement uses TRBV24-1 and TRBJ1-1, with 8 positions matching TRBD1. This CDR3 region has 16 residues. Trimming removed 9 bases from V and 3 bases from J; junction bases left unmatched: 14. The germline V gene encodes CDR1 KGHDR and CDR2 SFDVKD. Here the CDR3 reads CATAVRGRGGHTEAFF. CDR3 DNA sequence: TGTGCCACCGCTGTCAGGGGGCGCGGAGGGCACACTGAAGCTTTCTTT.

In the case of this clonotype: A much larger clone lies one base from this, so it may be a read error. The chain joins TRBV12-3 or TRBV12-4 to TRBJ2-7; 10 nucleotides agree with TRBD1. The CDR3 has 16 residues. V shed 4 bases and J 7 bases; nucleotides not matched to a gene: 13. The CDR3 loop is CASSYVDRGRSGEQYF. In DNA, the CDR3 is TGTGCCAGCAGTTATGTTGACAGGGGGCGATCCGGGGAGCAGTACTTC.

This clonotype was detected ten times or more. The V call is TRBV5-1, the J call TRBJ1-5; D is unclear. The CDR3 contains 15 residues. The V gene lost 5 bases and the J gene lost 0 bases, with 12 bases spanning the gap. CDR1 and CDR2 from the germline V gene are SGHRS and YFSETQ. CDR3 bases: TGCGCCAGCAGTCCTGCGGGCTATAGCAATCAGCCCCAGCATTTT. It codes for CASSPAGYSNQPQHF.

This clonotype has a count of ten or more. The rearrangement links TRBV30 to TRBJ1-6; 7 positions agree with TRBD1. The germline gives CDR1 GTSNPN, CDR2 SVGIG (reference sequence). Trimming at V came to 0 bases and at J to 8 bases, leaving 7 bases not matched to a gene. CDR3 length: 15 amino acids. The CDR3 loop is CAWSVWGRGDSPLHF. CDR3 sequence (DNA): TGTGCCTGGAGTGTATGGGGCAGGGGGGATTCACCCCTCCACTTT.

This clonotype was counted at least ten times. V gene TRBV5-1 combines with J gene TRBJ2-1; D tentatively reads TRBD1 or TRBD2 (5 bases each). CDR1 is SGHRS, CDR2 YFSETQ, per germline. The length of the CDR3 is 13 residues. Trimming removed 4 bases from V and 5 bases from J, with 10 bases in between. The CDR3 nucleotides read TGCGCCAGCAGCCGGGACCCCAACAATGAGCAGTTCTTC. This translates into CASSRDPNNEQFF.

This clonotype was recorded many times. In DNA, the CDR3 is TGTGCCAGCAGCGTAGAAAAGGGGCCCTCTGGAAACACCATATATTTT. This gives the protein CASSVEKGPSGNTIYF. The chain has TRBV9 and TRBJ1-3, with a weak D call TRBD1 (5 bases). V was cut by 0 bases and J by 0 bases, with 10 bases left in between. The CDR3 extends over 16 amino acids. Germline-derived CDR1 and CDR2 are SGDLS and YYNGEE.

This clonotype was seen at least ten times. This CDR3 is CASSPGAFGIVNTEAFF. The DNA of the CDR3 is TGTGCCAGCTCACCGGGGGCCTTCGGGATTGTGAACACTGAAGCTTTCTTT. The genes are TRBV18 and TRBJ1-1; weak D call: TRBD1 (6 bases). Per the germline V gene, CDR1 is KGHSH and CDR2 is LQKENI. The V end lost 3 bases, the J end lost 0 bases, and 17 bases lay between the germline ends. This CDR3 is built from 17 residues.

This clonotype was observed at least ten times. V gene TRBV2 combines with J gene TRBJ2-7; D not certain. Germline V gene data show CDR1 as SNHLY and CDR2 as FYNNEI. V gave up 1 base and J gave up 9 bases, with 7 bases separating them. There are 11 residues in the CDR3. CDR3 amino acids: CASSEEGGQYF. The CDR3 bases are TGTGCCAGCAGTGAAGAGGGCGGGCAGTACTTC.

This clonotype occurred many times. The chain links TRBV7-2 to TRBJ2-5, with D perhaps TRBD1 or TRBD2 (6 bases each). The CDR3 contains 13 residues. Germline lookup yields CDR1 SGHTA and CDR2 FQGNSA. V lost 8 bases, J lost 5 bases, and 15 bases lay in between. CDR3 in amino acids: CASARGAEETQYF. CDR3 nucleotide sequence: TGTGCCAGCGCGAGGGGGGCGGAGGAGACCCAGTACTTC.

The CDR3 nucleotides are TGCAGTGCTAGGGGGACACACAACACCGGGGAGCTGTTTTTT. Its protein is CSARGTHNTGELFF. This rearrangement joins TRBV20-1 to TRBJ2-2; D is perhaps TRBD1 (6 bases). Germline V gene data show CDR1 as DFQATT and CDR2 as SNEGSKA (reference sequence). The length of the CDR3 is 14 residues. Trimming took 3 bases from V and 2 from J, leaving 10 bases between them.

Many counts were recorded for this clonotype. The gene calls are TRBV18 and TRBJ1-2; 7 bases align to TRBD1. V was clipped by 2 bases and J by 6 bases; unmatched bases: 3. The germline V gene has CDR1 KGHSH and CDR2 LQKENI. The CDR3 sequence is 13 residues long. The CDR3 DNA is TGTGCCAGCTCACCAAACAGGGGCGATGGCTACACCTTC. Translating it yields CASSPNRGDGYTF.